The TCR beta chain described here comes from a study of blood T cell repertoires in COVID-19. At the level of the study: Collection of acute and convalescent COVID-19 samples took place in the United States, Italy and Spain. T cells, B-cell-depleted T cells, or PBMCs supplied cDNA or gDNA.

In the original analysis: For nucleated cells, counts were estimated from reference gene primer amplification. Repertoires were generated with immunoSEQ multiplex PCR, while TCRdb's copy carries only in-frame clones and drops some. V and J calls and clone size are given by that table; D and trimming were obtained from the DNA. Altogether over 90,000 clones are present, around 90% being singletons, with the ten largest covering roughly 4.3%. This CDR3 spans 16 amino acids. Losses at the gene ends were 1 base for V and 1 base for J; bases not matched to a gene: 6. Germline loops: CDR1 LGHNA, CDR2 YNFKEQ.

Sequencing was done on a sample of peripheral blood. The sequence derives from a man between 18 and 35 years old with acute or convalescent COVID-19. The gene calls are TRBV4-2 and TRBJ1-1; 7 bases map to TRBD1. CDR3 sequence (DNA): TGTGCCAGCAGCCAAGGTACAGGGGCGAAGAACACTGAAGCTTTCTTT. Protein sequence: CASSQGTGAKNTEAFF.